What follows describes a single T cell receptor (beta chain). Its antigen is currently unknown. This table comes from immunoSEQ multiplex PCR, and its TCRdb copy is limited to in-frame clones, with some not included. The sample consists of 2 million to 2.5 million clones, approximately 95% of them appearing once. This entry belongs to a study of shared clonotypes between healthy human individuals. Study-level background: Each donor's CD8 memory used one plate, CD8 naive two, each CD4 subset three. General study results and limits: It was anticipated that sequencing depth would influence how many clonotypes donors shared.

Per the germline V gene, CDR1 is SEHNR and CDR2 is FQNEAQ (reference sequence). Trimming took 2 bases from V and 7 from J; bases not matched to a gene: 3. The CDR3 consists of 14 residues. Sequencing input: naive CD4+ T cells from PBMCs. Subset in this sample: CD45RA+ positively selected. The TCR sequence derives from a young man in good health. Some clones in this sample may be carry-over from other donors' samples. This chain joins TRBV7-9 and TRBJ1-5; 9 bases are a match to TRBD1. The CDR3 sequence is CASSLTGGRQPQHF. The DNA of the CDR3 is TGTGCCAGCAGCTTAACAGGGGGCAGGCAGCCCCAGCATTTT.